Listed here are 19 T cell receptor beta chains from one sample, sequenced in a study of beta chain features in type 1 diabetes. cDNA synthesis used the whole RNA isolate, giving expressed TCRB sequences. The assay was immunoSEQ multiplex PCR, and TCRdb's table has in-frame clones only and misses some. In the table there are some 290,000 clones, roughly a quarter of which are singletons. Their antigens are not known. General study findings and limits: A moderate, significant TCRB CDR3 shortening appeared in type 1 diabetes across four CD4+ subsets.

The sample consisted of naive CD4+ T cells from blood. The receptors come from a woman under 40 with type 1 diabetes.

This clone has a handful of counts. The chain employs TRBV25-1 and TRBJ2-6; TRBD1 might be the D (5 bases). CDR3 length equals 16 residues. The V and J ends lost 6 bases and 0 bases respectively, with 12 bases between them. Per germline, CDR1 MGHDK and CDR2 SYGVNS. The CDR3, as DNA: TGTGCCAGCAGAGAAAGGGGTGACTCTGGGGCCAACGTCCTGACTTTC. Its protein is CASRERGDSGANVLTF.

The rearrangement joins TRBV7-9 to TRBJ2-7, with D unresolved. V shed 1 base and J shed 2 bases, with 18 bases lying between them. Germline V CDR1 and CDR2: SEHNR, FQNEAQ (reference sequence). The CDR3 is made up of 17 amino acids. DNA of the CDR3: TGTGCCAGCAGCTTAGGGTTAGGCGGAATCCTACCCTACGAGCAGTACTTC. It encodes CASSLGLGGILPYEQYF.

The chain combines TRBV5-1 with TRBJ2-2; 14 bases fit TRBD2. Germline V gene data show CDR1 as SGHRS and CDR2 as YFSETQ. The junction had 15 bases not matched to a gene; V was cut back by 6 bases and J by 5 bases. The CDR3 spans 19 residues. This chain's CDR3 is CASTATSGRAGILTGELFF. CDR3 DNA sequence: TGCGCCAGCACAGCGACTAGCGGGAGGGCCGGAATCCTTACCGGGGAGCTGTTTTTT.

The rearrangement uses TRBV18 and TRBJ2-1; the D is unclear. CDR1 is KGHSH, CDR2 LQKENI, per germline. V gave up 1 base and J gave up 8 bases, with 9 bases separating them. CDR3 length equals 13 residues. The CDR3 spells CASSPLNEYEQFF. In DNA, the CDR3 is TGTGCCAGCTCACCACTGAACGAGTATGAGCAGTTCTTC.

The chain is built from TRBV2 and TRBJ1-2, with 7 positions matching TRBD1. The CDR3 has 12 residues. After removal of 6 bases from V and 2 bases from J, the junction contained 0 bases not matched to a gene. CDR1 and CDR2 from the germline V gene are SNHLY and FYNNEI. CDR3 sequence (DNA): TGTGCCAGCAGGGGACAGAACTATGGCTACACCTTC. Protein: CASRGQNYGYTF.

The chain joins TRBV30 to TRBJ2-1; 15 bases line up with TRBD2. CDR3 length: 15 residues. Germline values: CDR1 GTSNPN, CDR2 SVGIG (reference sequence). Germline trimming cut 4 bases from V and 9 bases from J; bases unmatched to any gene: 7. The CDR3 DNA reads as TGTGCCTGGACGTTAGGACTAGCGGGAGGGCCTGAGCAGTTCTTC. Translation: CAWTLGLAGGPEQFF.

This rearrangement joins TRBV29-1 to TRBJ2-1, with D maybe TRBD2 (5 bases). The germline V and J ends were trimmed by 4 bases and 4 bases, with 17 bases remaining between them. The CDR3 consists of 15 residues. Germline V gene data show CDR1 as SQVTM and CDR2 as ANQGSEA. In DNA, the CDR3 is TGCAGCGTTGGAGGGCCTACTCTATATTACAATGAGCAGTTCTTC. Translated, it gives CSVGGPTLYYNEQFF.

The chain carries TRBV19 and TRBJ1-4; D gene ambiguous. CDR1 and CDR2 from the germline V gene are LNHDA and SQIVND (reference sequence). The V gene lost 7 bases and the J gene lost 4 bases, with 4 bases spanning the gap. CDR3 length equals 11 residues. CDR3 DNA: TGTGCCAGTAAGCGTAATGAAAAACTGTTTTTT. Encoded protein: CASKRNEKLFF.

The chain employs TRBV6-1 and TRBJ2-7; TRBD1 matches at 8 bases. This CDR3 has 15 residues. With V trimmed by 4 bases and J by 0 bases, 5 bases remained unmatched. Germline V CDR1 and CDR2: MNHNS, SASEGT. CDR3 DNA sequence: TGTGCCAGCAGTGGGGGACAGGACGGCTCCTACGAGCAGTACTTC. As protein: CASSGGQDGSYEQYF.

The rearrangement links TRBV29-1 to TRBJ1-2, with D possibly TRBD1 on 6 matching bases. This CDR3 has 12 amino acids. V gave up 4 bases and J gave up 2 bases, with 8 bases separating them. Germline CDR1 is SQVTM and CDR2 is ANQGSEA. CDR3 sequence: CSVVTGNYGYTF. CDR3 DNA sequence: TGCAGCGTTGTTACAGGGAACTATGGCTACACCTTC. The full variable domain, completed using reference TRBV29-1 and TRBJ1-2, is SAVISQKPSRDICQRGTSLTIQCQVDSQVTMMFWYRQQPGQSLTLIATANQGSEATYESGFVIDKFPISRPNLTFSTLTVSNMSPEDSSIYLCSVVTGNYGYTFGSGTRLTVV.

This sequence joins TRBV28 and TRBJ2-7; 11 nucleotides line up with TRBD2. Germline V gene data show CDR1 as MDHEN and CDR2 as SYDVKM. The CDR3 is 14 residues long. J lost 4 bases, V lost 5 bases, and 4 bases had no gene match. CDR3 bases: TGTGCCAGCAGTGAATCTAGCGGGAGGTACGAGCAGTACTTC. This codes for CASSESSGRYEQYF.

The genes are TRBV5-1 and TRBJ2-5; 9 positions match TRBD1. Germline V gene sequence: CDR1 SGHRS, CDR2 YFSETQ. J was trimmed by 5 bases and V by 4 bases; bases with no gene match: 9. The CDR3 has 15 amino acids. The CDR3 bases are TGCGCCAGCAGCATCCCAAAACAGGGGGCTGAGACCCAGTACTTC. Encoded protein: CASSIPKQGAETQYF.

This clone was detected a few times. The chain couples TRBV28 to TRBJ1-4, with 7 bases identical to TRBD1. Trimming cost V 3 bases and J 13 bases; bases outside gene matches: 11. CDR3 length: 14 amino acids. Germline V lookup: CDR1 MDHEN, CDR2 SYDVKM. In nucleotides, the CDR3 is TGTGCCAGCAGTTTGCAGGACAGGACATCGGGACTGTTTTTT. Translated, it gives CASSLQDRTSGLFF.

This clone was detected only a few times. V is TRBV16 and J is TRBJ2-3; tentative D call: TRBD2 (6 bases). CDR1 is KGHSY, CDR2 FQNENV, per germline. CDR3 length: 15 amino acids. V lost 0 bases, J lost 2 bases, and 9 bases lay in between. The CDR3 DNA reads TGTGCCAGCAGCCAATCAGGGGACTCCACAGATACGCAGTATTTT. Translated: CASSQSGDSTDTQYF.

The chain couples TRBV18 to TRBJ2-7, with D possibly TRBD1 on 5 matching bases. Germline V gene data show CDR1 as KGHSH and CDR2 as LQKENI. The V gene lost 0 bases and the J gene lost 6 bases, with 12 bases spanning the gap. The CDR3 extends over 14 amino acids. CDR3 protein: CASSPPGLGPEQYF. The CDR3 bases are TGTGCCAGCTCACCACCGGGTTTGGGGCCCGAGCAGTACTTC.

This clone has just a few counts. The chain employs TRBV2 and TRBJ1-3; D ambiguous. The CDR3 totals 13 residues. V was clipped by 6 bases and J by 4 bases, with 10 bases between them. The germline V gene encodes CDR1 SNHLY and CDR2 FYNNEI. The CDR3: CASRRGYGNTIYF. The CDR3 region has the DNA TGTGCCAGCAGACGGGGATACGGAAACACCATATATTTT.

The chain combines TRBV7-3 with TRBJ2-3, with 14 bases fitting TRBD2. J lost 5 bases, V lost 1 base, and 8 bases had no gene match. CDR1 and CDR2 (germline): SGHTA, FQGTGA. The CDR3 has 18 amino acids. In nucleotides, the CDR3 is TGTGCCAGCAGCTTAAACGGACTAGCGGGAGGTCAGGGAGATACGCAGTATTTT. Translation: CASSLNGLAGGQGDTQYF.

The V and J genes are TRBV30 and TRBJ1-2; a weak D match, TRBD1 (6 bases). The CDR3 sequence is 14 residues long. V lost 4 bases and J 7 bases, leaving 19 bases between the germline ends. CDR1 is GTSNPN and CDR2 is SVGIG in the germline V gene (reference sequence). The CDR3 DNA reads TGTGCCTGGATCCTACCGGCAGGGGAGGGTGGCTACACCTTC. Its translation is CAWILPAGEGGYTF.

This clone was found a few times. The gene calls are TRBV18 and TRBJ1-2; D is perhaps TRBD1 (5 bases). V gave up 2 bases and J gave up 9 bases, with 13 bases separating them. Germline CDR1 and CDR2: KGHSH and LQKENI. This CDR3 is 13 amino acids long. The CDR3 sequence: CASSPDDRESYTF. CDR3 bases: TGTGCCAGCTCACCAGACGACAGAGAAAGCTACACCTTC. The entire variable domain, with the rest obtained from reference TRBV18 and TRBJ1-2, is as follows: NAGVMQNPRHLVRRRGQEARLRCSPMKGHSHVYWYRQLPEEGLKFMVYLQKENIIDESGMPKERFSAEFPKEGPSILRIQQVVRGDSAAYFCASSPDDRESYTFGSGTRLTVV.